These 26 T cell receptor beta chains were sequenced from one sample in a study of response to subunit inactivated influenza vaccine. One entry per CDR3 protein, called by TCRdb with MiXCR from the RT-PCR reads. This table holds 430,000 or so distinct CDR3 sequences, about a tenth found once. Source: PBMCs from blood, taken roughly 6 weeks after vaccination. All receptors derive from a man aged 50 to 59 who received an inactivated influenza vaccine.

There are a few counts of this clonotype. The CDR3: CAAAEGAGKQETQYF. The CDR3 nucleotides are TGTGCCGCCGCGGAGGGGGCCGGGAAGCAAGAGACCCAGTACTTC. This rearrangement joins TRBV10-3 to TRBJ2-5; D perhaps matches TRBD1 (7 bases). Germline V CDR1 and CDR2: ENHRY, SYGVKD. V was shortened by 11 bases and J by 2 bases, with 21 bases between the two germline ends. This CDR3 contains 15 residues.

This clonotype was seen a few times. V gene TRBV10-3 combines with J gene TRBJ2-5; D gene uncertain. The CDR3 has 11 residues. Looked up from germline, CDR1 is ENHRY and CDR2 is SYGVKD. Trimming took off 10 bases at V and 2 bases at J, with 8 bases between the two ends. CDR3 sequence: CATAAQETQYF. CDR3 nucleotide sequence: TGTGCCACTGCAGCTCAAGAGACCCAGTACTTC.

In the case of this clonotype: This may be a read error: a much more frequent sequence differs by one nucleotide. The V gene is TRBV7-2, the J gene TRBJ2-7; tentatively, D is TRBD2 (5 bases). The CDR3 extends over 13 amino acids. The V and J ends lost 3 bases and 3 bases respectively, with 9 bases between them. Per the germline V gene, CDR1 is SGHTA and CDR2 is FQGNSA. The CDR3 sequence: CASSFGVNYEQYF. Here the CDR3 DNA reads TGTGCCAGCAGCTTCGGGGTGAACTACGAGCAGTACTTC.

There are a few counts of this clonotype. The rearrangement links TRBV11-1 to TRBJ2-4, with 12 nucleotides matching TRBD2. Germline CDR1 is SGHAT and CDR2 is FQDESV (reference sequence). The CDR3 length is 18 residues. The V and J ends lost 1 base and 1 base, in that order; junction bases with no gene match: 5. As DNA, the CDR3 is TGTGCCAGCAGCTTAGGACTAGCGGGAGAACAGGCCAAAAACATTCAGTACTTC. Protein: CASSLGLAGEQAKNIQYF.

The table lists this clonotype with a few counts. This rearrangement joins TRBV5-1 to TRBJ1-4; TRBD1 aligns across 7 bases. Germline V gene data show CDR1 as SGHRS and CDR2 as YFSETQ. V trimming: 0 bases; J trimming: 8 bases; junction bases outside the gene matches: 4. The CDR3 is made up of 14 amino acids. The CDR3 nucleotides are TGCGCCAGCAGCTTGGAACAGGGGAGGGAAAAACTGTTTTTT. Translation gives CASSLEQGREKLFF.

The V call is TRBV11-1, the J call TRBJ2-5; the D call may be TRBD1 or TRBD2 (5 bases each). The V end was cut by 5 bases, the J end by 2 bases, with 15 bases between. From germline, CDR1 is SGHAT and CDR2 FQDESV (reference sequence). The CDR3 covers 15 residues. The CDR3 region is CASSLRGRTQETQYF. The CDR3 DNA follows: TGTGCCAGCAGCCTCCGGGGCAGGACACAAGAGACCCAGTACTTC.

The V call is TRBV6-1, the J call TRBJ2-3; D unclear. The CDR3 is 16 residues long. In germline, CDR1 is MNHNS, CDR2 SASEGT. V dropped 7 bases and J dropped 0 bases, with 17 bases sitting between them. CDR3 sequence (DNA): TGTGCCAGCATGAAAGAGAAAGCATTCAGCACAGATACGCAGTATTTT. Residues: CASMKEKAFSTDTQYF.

The sample holds many counts of this clonotype. The chain is built from TRBV18 and TRBJ2-7; 9 bases fit TRBD2. Germline assignment: CDR1 KGHSH and CDR2 LQKENI. Losses at the gene ends were 2 bases for V and 5 bases for J; bases not matched to a gene: 4. This CDR3 contains 14 residues. The CDR3 DNA follows: TGTGCCAGCTCACCAGCATTAGCGGGAGACGAGCAGTACTTC. Residues: CASSPALAGDEQYF.

The sample holds a few counts of this clonotype. The rearrangement uses TRBV12-3 or TRBV12-4 and TRBJ1-2; D remains ambiguous. With 6 bases removed from V and 2 bases from J, the gap between germline ends came to 13 bases. The CDR3 is made up of 14 amino acids. The CDR3 sequence: CASSPSRPNYGYTF. In nucleotides, the CDR3 is TGTGCCAGCAGCCCCTCACGGCCCAACTATGGCTACACCTTC.

There are many counts of this clonotype. The chain recombines TRBV29-1 with TRBJ2-3, with D tentatively TRBD2 (5 bases). V was trimmed by 5 bases and J by 5 bases, leaving 17 bases between them. Germline-derived CDR1 and CDR2 are SQVTM and ANQGSEA. The CDR3 covers 14 residues. The CDR3 region has the DNA TGCAGCGTTCCTGCCGGGATCTACGGAGATACGCAGTATTTT. Translated, it gives CSVPAGIYGDTQYF.

This clonotype was picked up many times. CDR3 loop: CSAPDRNTEAFF. In DNA, the CDR3 is TGCAGTGCTCCCGACAGGAACACTGAAGCTTTCTTT. J is TRBJ1-1 and V is TRBV20-1; TRBD1 is a possible D gene (5 bases). With 5 bases removed from V and 1 base from J, the gap between germline ends came to 8 bases. Germline CDR1 is DFQATT and CDR2 is SNEGSKA (reference sequence). This CDR3 has 12 amino acids.

The chain couples TRBV7-8 to TRBJ2-1; 9 nucleotides line up with TRBD2. V lost 3 bases to trimming and J lost 5 bases; unmatched junction nucleotides: 5. This CDR3 has 15 residues. The germline CDR1 and CDR2 sequences are SGHVS and FQNEAQ. The CDR3 region is CASSLGGLAHNEQFF. The CDR3 coding sequence is TGTGCCAGCAGCTTGGGGGGACTAGCCCACAATGAGCAGTTCTTC.

This clonotype came up many times. The J gene is TRBJ1-6, the V gene TRBV5-1; D is uncertain. Germline CDR1 SGHRS, CDR2 YFSETQ. V was pared by 2 bases and J by 3 bases, with 6 bases between. The CDR3 is 14 residues long. The CDR3 coding sequence is TGCGCCAGCAGCTTCGGGAGCTATAATTCACCCCTCCACTTT. Protein sequence: CASSFGSYNSPLHF.

V and J are TRBV7-8 and TRBJ2-5; D possibly corresponds to TRBD2 (6 bases). V was trimmed by 2 bases and J by 5 bases, leaving 12 bases between them. Germline lookup yields CDR1 SGHVS and CDR2 FQNEAQ. The CDR3 contains 14 residues. The CDR3: CASSLFGGGETQYF. CDR3 sequence (DNA): TGTGCCAGCAGCTTATTCGGTGGGGGGGAGACCCAGTACTTC.

The chain is built from TRBV5-1 and TRBJ2-3; D gene unclear. V was trimmed by 4 bases and J by 0 bases, leaving 12 bases between them. This CDR3 comprises 15 residues. Germline-derived CDR1 and CDR2 are SGHRS and YFSETQ. The CDR3 nucleotides are TGCGCCAGCAGCCCCACGATTTCTAGCACAGATACGCAGTATTTT. It specifies CASSPTISSTDTQYF.

This clonotype came up a few times. The CDR3 loop is CASSFPPGHRAGANVLTF. The DNA of the CDR3 is TGTGCCAGCAGCTTTCCTCCGGGACACCGGGCTGGGGCCAACGTCCTGACTTTC. This chain uses TRBV11-2 with TRBJ2-6; a possible D gene is TRBD1 (6 bases). This CDR3 has 18 amino acids. V lost 3 bases and J 2 bases, leaving 17 bases between the germline ends. Germline lookup yields CDR1 SGHAT and CDR2 FQNNGV. Filled out from reference TRBV11-2 and TRBJ2-6, the complete variable domain reads EAGVAQSPRYKIIEKRQSVAFWCNPISGHATLYWYQQILGQGPKLLIQFQNNGVVDDSQLPKDRFSAERLKGVDSTLKIQPAKLEDSAVYLCASSFPPGHRAGANVLTFGAGSRLTVL.

The chain has TRBV27 and TRBJ2-7, with 10 bases lining up with TRBD2. The germline CDR1 and CDR2 sequences are MNHEY and SMNVEV (reference sequence). The CDR3 loop spans 16 amino acids. J lost 4 bases, V lost 0 bases, and 6 bases had no gene match. The CDR3 DNA reads TGTGCCAGCAGTTTATCGAGCGGGAGGGCCGAATACGAGCAGTACTTC. Translation gives CASSLSSGRAEYEQYF.

This clonotype appeared a few times. CDR3 amino acids: CASSQDSAQGGAGRQFF. The CDR3 DNA is TGCGCCAGCAGCCAAGATTCAGCCCAAGGGGGGGCCGGGCGGCAGTTCTTC. V and J are TRBV4-3 and TRBJ2-1, with D possibly being TRBD2 (7 bases). Germline CDR1 reads LGHNA; CDR2 reads YSLEER. This CDR3 contains 17 residues. V dropped 0 bases and J dropped 12 bases, with 24 bases sitting between them.

In this sample, this clonotype turned up a few times. The J gene is TRBJ2-7, the V gene TRBV14; the D is unclear. The J call may be faulty, since TRBJ2-1 better matches the DNA end. Germline V gene sequence: CDR1 SGHDN, CDR2 FVKESK. CDR3 length: 15 amino acids. Here the CDR3 DNA reads TGTGCCAGCAGCCAAGGGGGATGGAGCTCCTACGAGCAGTTCTTC. Its protein product is CASSQGGWSSYEQFF.

There are a few counts of this clonotype. The chain recombines TRBV7-2 with TRBJ2-7; D could derive from TRBD1 or TRBD2 (5 bases each). CDR1 is SGHTA, CDR2 FQGNSA, per germline. Trimming removed 5 bases from V and 0 bases from J, with 17 bases in between. The CDR3 spans 16 residues. DNA for the CDR3: TGTGCCAGCAGCCCGGGGTGGGACCTGAACTCCTACGAGCAGTACTTC. Translated, it gives CASSPGWDLNSYEQYF.

The genes are TRBV6-1 and TRBJ2-2; D possibly corresponds to TRBD1 (5 bases). Germline-derived CDR1 and CDR2 are MNHNS and SASEGT. The CDR3 totals 16 residues. Trimming removed 3 bases at V and 6 bases at J, with 17 bases between. For the CDR3, the DNA is TGTGCCAGCAGTGATCGCCAGGGAAGTGGATCCGGGGAGCTGTTTTTT. Protein sequence: CASSDRQGSGSGELFF.

J is TRBJ2-5 and V is TRBV6-1; perhaps TRBD2 as D (7 bases). The germline CDR1 and CDR2 sequences are MNHNS and SASEGT. The CDR3 runs 13 residues. With 6 bases removed from V and 2 bases from J, the gap between germline ends came to 10 bases. CDR3 region: CASRGGGQETQYF. DNA of the CDR3: TGTGCCAGCAGAGGGGGGGGACAAGAGACCCAGTACTTC.

With respect to this clonotype: Germline and junction disagree at one end, which may indicate a read error. V is TRBV20-1 and J is TRBJ2-2; TRBD2 agrees at 14 bases. The CDR3 runs to 16 residues. The germline V gene encodes CDR1 DFQATT and CDR2 SNEGSKA (reference sequence). The CDR3 DNA is TGCTGTGCTAGACTAGCGGGAGGGCCAGACACCGGGGAGCTGTTTTTT. This codes for CCARLAGGPDTGELFF.

The rearrangement joins TRBV7-9 to TRBJ2-1; D ambiguous. From germline, CDR1 is SEHNR and CDR2 FQNEAQ (reference sequence). This CDR3 is 16 amino acids long. The ends were cut back, 5 bases at V and 0 bases at J, with 14 bases in the middle. The CDR3 here is CASSPPVYSSYNEQFF. The CDR3 DNA reads TGTGCCAGCAGCCCCCCTGTTTATAGCTCCTACAATGAGCAGTTCTTC.

This clonotype has only a few counts. The V gene is TRBV27, the J gene TRBJ2-1; 10 bases are a match to TRBD2. Per the germline V gene, CDR1 is MNHEY and CDR2 is SMNVEV (reference sequence). The CDR3 runs 16 residues. V dropped 3 bases and J dropped 8; count of bases not matched to a gene: 10. The CDR3 is CASSFGRVAGGHEQFF. In DNA form, the CDR3 reads TGTGCCAGCAGTTTCGGCAGAGTAGCGGGAGGCCATGAGCAGTTCTTC.

Only a few counts were recorded for this clonotype. The V and J genes are TRBV9 and TRBJ2-1; 10 nucleotides match TRBD2. The junction had 6 bases not matched to a gene; V was cut back by 3 bases and J by 6 bases. The germline V gene encodes CDR1 SGDLS and CDR2 YYNGEE. This CDR3 contains 15 residues. CDR3 sequence: CASSGGLAAGNEQFF. The CDR3 DNA reads TGTGCCAGCAGCGGCGGACTAGCGGCGGGCAATGAGCAGTTCTTC.